This T cell receptor beta chain came from a study of blood T cells in healthy people across ages. Study-level information: There was about one barcoded beta molecule captured by template switching per two T cells.

This clonotype has a handful of counts. The target antigen is unknown. Findings of the study overall: The study found more naive CD4+ cells and higher diversity in long-lived than aged donors. While age rose, TCR beta diversity per million T cells dropped in a roughly linear way.

The second PCR ran roughly 6 to 11 cycles with a sample-barcoded 5' primer and J-beta primers. A tag from a template-switch adaptor with 12 random nucleotides marked each cDNA molecule. Using its own MiXCR run on the 5' RACE reads, TCRdb lists one record per CDR3 protein. The repertoire includes around 790,000 distinct CDR3 sequences, around two fifths of them detected once, and under 20% sits in the top ten. The V and J ends lost 0 bases and 7 bases, in that order; junction bases with no gene match: 7. Germline CDR1 is SGHRS and CDR2 is YFSETQ. There are 15 residues in the CDR3. The receptor comes from a man between 60 and 70 years old in good health. The chain joins TRBV5-1 to TRBJ2-5; 9 nucleotides align to TRBD1. Sequencing was carried out using blood. CDR3 in amino acids: CASSLETGGVGTQYF. The CDR3 nucleotides read TGCGCCAGCAGCTTGGAAACAGGGGGCGTAGGGACCCAGTACTTC.